Each of the 7 T cell receptor beta chains below was sequenced from the same sample in a study of blood T cell repertoires in COVID-19. This table comes from immunoSEQ multiplex PCR, and its TCRdb copy is limited to in-frame clones, with some not included. The sample holds over 75,000 clones, roughly 79% seen once. Specimen: peripheral blood. Receptors were obtained from a human donor in a cohort sampled during active COVID-19.

CDR3 region: CASSKAGGSYNEQFF. As DNA, the CDR3 is TGTGCCAGCAGTAAAGCGGGGGGGTCCTACAATGAGCAGTTCTTC. The chain links TRBV6-2 or TRBV6-3 to TRBJ2-1; 10 bases are shared with TRBD2. In germline, CDR1 is MNHEY, CDR2 SVGEGT. The CDR3 length is 15 residues. Trimming took 5 bases from V and 1 from J; bases not matched to a gene: 2.

CDR3 DNA: TGCGCCAGCAGCCAAGGAGACTCCACAATTTCCTACGAGCAGTACTTC. It specifies CASSQGDSTISYEQYF. The rearrangement links TRBV4-1 to TRBJ2-7; D remains ambiguous. The V end lost 1 base, the J end lost 1 base, and 14 bases lay between the germline ends. The CDR3 is 16 amino acids. Germline V gives CDR1 MGHRA, CDR2 YSYEKL.

The chain has TRBV3-1 (or the pseudogene TRBV3-2) and TRBJ2-3; the match to TRBD2 covers 8 bases. Germline trimming cut 6 bases from V and 3 bases from J; bases unmatched to any gene: 11. The germline CDR1 and CDR2 sequences are LGHDT and YNNKEL (reference sequence). The length of the CDR3 is 16 residues. The CDR3: CASSQRGASGTDTQYF. The CDR3 nucleotides read TGTGCCAGCAGTCAAAGGGGCGCTAGCGGGACAGATACGCAGTATTTT.

The CDR3 DNA is TGTGCCAGCAGTTTAACGGGACAGGGAAGGAATCAGCCCCAGCATTTT. Protein product: CASSLTGQGRNQPQHF. The chain carries TRBV28 and TRBJ1-5, with 9 nucleotides matching TRBD1. This CDR3 has 16 residues. The germline gives CDR1 MDHEN, CDR2 SYDVKM. V lost 2 bases and J lost 4; bases outside the gene matches: 6.

This clone came up a few times. This rearrangement joins TRBV19 to TRBJ1-3; D is possibly TRBD1 (5 bases). Germline CDR1 and CDR2: LNHDA and SQIVND (reference sequence). V lost 7 bases to trimming and J lost 0 bases, with 25 bases between them. This CDR3 contains 19 residues. Here the CDR3 DNA reads TGTGCCAGTACCAGGTGGGGCCGGATGGATGGTAGCTCTGGAAACACCATATATTTT. Translated: CASTRWGRMDGSSGNTIYF. Together with reference TRBV19 and TRBJ1-3, the CDR3 gives the full variable domain: DGGITQSPKYLFRKEGQNVTLSCEQNLNHDAMYWYRQDPGQGLRLIYYSQIVNDFQKGDIAEGYSVSREKKESFPLTVTSAQKNPTAFYLCASTRWGRMDGSSGNTIYFGEGSWLTVV.

This chain links TRBV18 with TRBJ1-1, with a tentative D call TRBD1 (5 bases). V lost 2 bases and J 1 base, leaving 5 bases between the germline ends. The CDR3 has 13 residues. CDR1 and CDR2 from the germline V gene are KGHSH and LQKENI. The CDR3 is CASSPGQNTEAFF. The CDR3, as DNA: TGTGCCAGCTCACCAGGACAGAACACTGAAGCTTTCTTT.

V and J are TRBV5-5 and TRBJ2-7; 10 bases are shared with TRBD2. V dropped 1 base and J dropped 2; count of bases not matched to a gene: 3. Germline-derived CDR1 and CDR2 are SGHKS and YYEKEE (reference sequence). There are 15 residues in the CDR3. This chain's CDR3 is CASSLSLAGAYEQYF. The CDR3 DNA sequence: TGTGCCAGCAGCTTGTCTCTAGCGGGGGCCTACGAGCAGTACTTC.